One and the same sample provided the 9 T cell receptor beta chains below, sequenced in a study of spatial heterogeneity in lung cancer (dated by TCRdb to about 2019). This sample's time point label indicates: sample taken at primary tumor resection. TCR sequencing used whole RNA extracted from tumor and nontumor lung tissue, or from cryopreserved PBMC samples, without cell sorting. The library was obtained by 5' RACE. Reads for this sample came from a NextSeq 500. The raw public reads went through TCRdb reprocessing: fastp at Q25, MiXCR clone calling, in-frame beta chains kept. Identical CDR3 protein sequences are pooled into one entry, listed with their most common genes and DNA. Within this sample are tens of thousands of distinct CDR3 sequences, with more than 7% of them counted one time only. Less than 15% of the sample is held by the ten biggest clonotypes. Sequencing used PBMCs, obtained at surgery. All receptors come from a female donor with early-stage non-small cell lung cancer.

This clonotype was found many times. V gene TRBV6-2 or TRBV6-3 combines with J gene TRBJ1-2, with no clear D. Germline values: CDR1 MNHEY, CDR2 SVGEGT. With 6 bases removed from V and 1 base from J, the gap between germline ends came to 18 bases. The CDR3 extends over 16 amino acids. DNA for the CDR3: TGTGCCAGCAGCACTAAACGTCTGCTCGTTAACTATGGCTACACCTTC. Its translation is CASSTKRLLVNYGYTF.

The rearrangement links TRBV24-1 to TRBJ1-1; a weak D match, TRBD1 (5 bases). Deletions cut 5 bases from V and 6 bases from J, with 12 bases between. Germline V CDR1 and CDR2: KGHDR, SFDVKD. The CDR3 contains 13 residues. The CDR3 DNA follows: TGTGCCACCAGTGCCGGGACCTGGGCTGAAGCTTTCTTT. The encoded protein is CATSAGTWAEAFF.

This clonotype was recorded many times. The gene calls are TRBV28 and TRBJ1-1; D ambiguous. This CDR3 contains 15 residues. The germline V gene has CDR1 MDHEN and CDR2 SYDVKM. Trimming cost V 6 bases and J 4 bases, with 18 bases left between them. CDR3 amino acids: CASRNAAGVSTEAFF. CDR3 DNA: TGTGCCAGCAGAAATGCGGCCGGGGTGTCCACTGAAGCTTTCTTT.

This clonotype was seen a few times. The V call is TRBV20-1, the J call TRBJ2-3; 12 bases agree with TRBD1. The CDR3 is 13 amino acids. In germline, CDR1 is DFQATT, CDR2 SNEGSKA (reference sequence). CDR3 in DNA: TGCGGGCTCCGGGACAGGGGGCCCGATACGCAGTATTTT. Translated, it gives CGLRDRGPDTQYF.

The gene calls are TRBV7-3 and TRBJ2-1, with D unresolved. Germline CDR1 and CDR2: SGHTA and FQGTGA. The V end was cut by 2 bases, the J end by 5 bases, with 7 bases between. CDR3 length equals 13 residues. The CDR3 reads CASSLDGDNEQFF. The CDR3 coding sequence is TGTGCCAGCAGCTTAGATGGGGACAATGAGCAGTTCTTC.

This clonotype was seen many times. The chain employs TRBV27 and TRBJ1-1, with D possibly being TRBD1 (6 bases). CDR1 and CDR2 (germline): MNHEY, SMNVEV (reference sequence). Trimming took off 6 bases at V and 4 bases at J, with 15 bases between the two ends. This CDR3 comprises 14 residues. CDR3 protein: CASSRGARGTEAFF. DNA of the CDR3: TGTGCCAGCAGCCGGGGGGCGCGGGGCACTGAAGCTTTCTTT.

This clonotype was picked up many times. This chain connects TRBV13 to TRBJ2-5; no clear D gene. Per the germline V gene, CDR1 is PRHDT and CDR2 is FYEKMQ (reference sequence). V lost 0 bases and J lost 2, with 10 bases in between. The CDR3 is made up of 15 amino acids. The CDR3 reads CASSLGFVSQETQYF. The CDR3 DNA is TGTGCCAGCAGCTTAGGTTTTGTCAGTCAAGAGACCCAGTACTTC.

In DNA form, the CDR3 reads TGTGCCAGCAGTTTAATACTCAGGGCGAATGGCTACACCTTC. It is translated as CASSLILRANGYTF. The chain couples TRBV28 to TRBJ1-2, with a tentative D call TRBD1 (5 bases). V lost 2 bases to trimming and J lost 6 bases, with 13 bases between them. Per germline, CDR1 MDHEN and CDR2 SYDVKM. The CDR3 consists of 14 residues.

This clonotype appeared many times. This chain connects TRBV24-1 to TRBJ2-3; 7 bases agree with TRBD1. Germline V gene sequence: CDR1 KGHDR, CDR2 SFDVKD. The CDR3 runs 15 residues. With 6 bases clipped from V and 2 bases from J, the junction kept 7 bases outside the gene matches. The CDR3 here is CATSLTGTATDTQYF. In nucleotides, the CDR3 is TGTGCCACCAGTCTAACTGGGACAGCCACAGATACGCAGTATTTT.